This passage covers 23 T cell receptor beta chains from one sample sequenced in a study of monozygotic twins with inflammatory bowel disease. TCRdb reprocessed the 5' RACE reads, keeping one entry per CDR3 protein, no DNA. Its clone listing holds fewer than 450,000 distinct CDR3 sequences. The specimen was blood. The receptors shown here come from a human donor with ulcerative colitis or Crohn's disease, or a healthy co-twin of an affected twin (not recorded which).

This chain uses TRBV30 with TRBJ2-1; there is no DNA to check the TCRdb D call of TRBD1. The germline V gene encodes CDR1 GTSNPN and CDR2 SVGIG (reference sequence). CDR3 length: 14 amino acids. CDR3: CAWSVEGQGNEQFF.

This chain connects TRBV19 to TRBJ1-5. This CDR3 is 13 amino acids long. From germline, CDR1 is LNHDA and CDR2 SQIVND (reference sequence). The CDR3 sequence: CASSRERNQPQHF. Full variable domain (rest looked up from reference TRBV19 and TRBJ1-5): DGGITQSPKYLFRKEGQNVTLSCEQNLNHDAMYWYRQDPGQGLRLIYYSQIVNDFQKGDIAEGYSVSREKKESFPLTVTSAQKNPTAFYLCASSRERNQPQHFGDGTRLSIL.

The rearrangement links TRBV9 to TRBJ2-1. The CDR3 is 15 amino acids. Germline assignment: CDR1 SGDLS and CDR2 YYNGEE. This chain's CDR3 is CASSGDLLYNNEQFF.

V usage is TRBV4-2 and J usage is TRBJ2-7; the TRBD1 assignment by TCRdb is unverifiable without DNA. There are 16 residues in the CDR3. Germline CDR1 reads LGHNA; CDR2 reads YNFKEQ. CDR3 in amino acids: CASSQYPGRGGYEQYF.

The gene calls are TRBV9 and TRBJ1-2. CDR1 and CDR2 (germline): SGDLS, YYNGEE. The CDR3 is made up of 15 amino acids. The chain's CDR3 is CASSVVNLLVDGYTF.

J is TRBJ1-5 and V is TRBV19; TCRdb's D gene call, TRBD1, goes unchecked for lack of DNA. Germline V gene sequence: CDR1 LNHDA, CDR2 SQIVND (reference sequence). The CDR3 totals 15 residues. The CDR3: CASSTTRAGDQPQHF.

The chain links TRBV4-2 to TRBJ1-5; checking the TCRdb D call of TRBD1 is not possible without DNA. Germline CDR1 is LGHNA and CDR2 is YNFKEQ. CDR3 length equals 15 residues. CDR3 residues: CASSQVATGDQPQHF.

This chain connects TRBV21-1 to TRBJ2-7; TCRdb reports TRBD1, a call that lacks DNA to check it against. TRBV21-1 is given as a pseudogene. This CDR3 has 19 residues. The CDR3 spells CASSKETGAPDGPLYEQYF.

The chain carries TRBV7-2 and TRBJ2-1; with no DNA, the TCRdb D assignment of TRBD2 cannot be verified. The length of the CDR3 is 15 residues. Looked up from germline, CDR1 is SGHTA and CDR2 is FQGNSA. This CDR3 is CASSSARGGYNEQFF.

The V gene is TRBV7-2, the J gene TRBJ2-2; no DNA is available, so the TRBD1 call from TCRdb remains unchecked. The CDR3 runs to 15 residues. The V gene's germline CDR1 is SGHTA and CDR2 FQGNSA. This chain's CDR3 is CATLRGGPNTGELFF.

The rearrangement joins TRBV29-1 to TRBJ2-7. The CDR3 consists of 12 residues. Germline CDR1 reads SQVTM; CDR2 reads ANQGSEA. CDR3 region: CSVESEPLEQYF.

The rearrangement joins TRBV5-5 to TRBJ2-1; TCRdb's assignment of TRBD1 cannot be checked, as there is no DNA. The CDR3 sequence is 15 residues long. Per the germline V gene, CDR1 is SGHKS and CDR2 is YYEKEE (reference sequence). CDR3 sequence reads: CASSSLTGGVNEQFF.

This chain links TRBV28 with TRBJ2-7; the D call of TRBD1 rests on TCRdb alone, since no DNA is present to check it. The CDR3 totals 14 residues. From germline, CDR1 is MDHEN and CDR2 SYDVKM. The CDR3 loop reads CASSPDRATYEQYF. The entire variable domain, with the rest obtained from reference TRBV28 and TRBJ2-7, is as follows: DVKVTQSSRYLVKRTGEKVFLECVQDMDHENMFWYRQDPGLGLRLIYFSYDVKMKEKGDIPEGYSVSREKKERFSLILESASTNQTSMYLCASSPDRATYEQYFGPGTRLTVT.

V usage is TRBV20-1 and J usage is TRBJ2-7; TCRdb returns TRBD2, unconfirmable since there is no DNA. Germline V gene data show CDR1 as DFQATT and CDR2 as SNEGSKA (reference sequence). The CDR3 has 14 residues. The CDR3 reads CSASPRGLFYEQYF.

This chain uses TRBV5-1 with TRBJ2-7; TCRdb's D call, TRBD2, is unchecked because there is no DNA. The V gene's germline CDR1 is SGHRS and CDR2 YFSETQ. The CDR3 contains 17 residues. CDR3 in amino acids: CASSLPQSQRLNYEQYF.

V usage is TRBV4-2 and J usage is TRBJ2-5; with no DNA, the TCRdb D assignment of TRBD1 cannot be verified. Germline CDR1 LGHNA, CDR2 YNFKEQ. CDR3 length: 14 amino acids. The CDR3 sequence: CASSQSTGEETQYF.

The chain joins TRBV29-1 to TRBJ2-5; the TRBD1 assignment by TCRdb is unverifiable without DNA. The CDR3 length is 14 residues. Looked up from germline, CDR1 is SQVTM and CDR2 is ANQGSEA. The CDR3 reads CSASRTGLKETQYF. The full variable domain, its missing parts supplied by reference TRBV29-1 and TRBJ2-5, is SAVISQKPSRDICQRGTSLTIQCQVDSQVTMMFWYRQQPGQSLTLIATANQGSEATYESGFVIDKFPISRPNLTFSTLTVSNMSPEDSSIYLCSASRTGLKETQYFGPGTRLLVL.

This chain links TRBV7-2 with TRBJ2-2; TCRdb reports TRBD1, a call that lacks DNA to check it against. Germline V gene sequence: CDR1 SGHTA, CDR2 FQGNSA. The CDR3 has 15 amino acids. CDR3 sequence reads: CASSFGGGNTGELFF. The variable domain in full, completed from reference TRBV7-2 and TRBJ2-2, reads GAGVSQSPSNKVTEKGKDVELRCDPISGHTALYWYRQSLGQGLEFLIYFQGNSAPDKSGLPSDRFSAERTGGSVSTLTIQRTQQEDSAVYLCASSFGGGNTGELFFGEGSRLTVL.

The chain combines TRBV5-1 with TRBJ1-4. The germline CDR1 and CDR2 sequences are SGHRS and YFSETQ. The CDR3 sequence is 14 residues long. The CDR3 reads CASNSGTHNEKLFF.

The chain uses TRBV10-3 and TRBJ2-5; the TCRdb call, TRBD1, lacks DNA for checking. The CDR3 runs to 17 residues. Germline assignment: CDR1 ENHRY and CDR2 SYGVKD. The CDR3 is CAISPGQGRTFQETQYF.

The J gene is TRBJ1-2, the V gene TRBV29-1; the D call from TCRdb, TRBD1, cannot be confirmed without DNA. The CDR3 covers 12 residues. Germline V gene sequence: CDR1 SQVTM, CDR2 ANQGSEA. The CDR3 region is CSVGQGDYGYTF.

The chain carries TRBV20-1 and TRBJ2-7; TCRdb lists TRBD2, though no DNA is available to test this call. The CDR3 runs 14 residues. Germline V gene lookup returns CDR1 DFQATT and CDR2 SNEGSKA (reference sequence). CDR3 protein: CSARDGLGFDEQYF.

The chain couples TRBV20-1 to TRBJ1-1; TCRdb picks TRBD1, but there is no DNA to check that call. This CDR3 region has 12 residues. Germline CDR1 and CDR2: DFQATT and SNEGSKA (reference sequence). CDR3: CSARSRDIEAFF.